This paragraph reports one TCR beta chain. Its antigen is unknown. Repertoires were generated with immunoSEQ multiplex PCR, while TCRdb's copy carries only in-frame clones and drops some. The sample contains some 240,000 clones, approximately 82% of which appear only once. The sample originates from a study of cytomegalovirus exposure and HLA in healthy donors. Study as a whole: Later analysis reported that the 120 validation repertoires shared the platform of the approximately 690 first-cohort repertoires.

Looked up from germline, CDR1 is SGHNT and CDR2 is YYREEE (reference sequence). The CDR3 spans 11 residues. Trimming cost V 5 bases and J 5 bases, with 5 bases left between them. Broader study findings: In vitro experiments confirmed that three CMV-associated chains were specific for CMV antigens. The study recorded 150 to 200 TCR beta chains that were cytomegalovirus-associated.

These donors were members of the roughly 110-subject validation cohort, a group separate from the roughly 670-subject first cohort. The V gene is TRBV5-4, the J gene TRBJ2-1; no firm D call. This clonotype was obtained from a woman under 30 in good health and CMV-seronegative. The sequenced material came from PBMCs. In DNA form, the CDR3 reads TGTGCCAGCAGTTCGGACAATGAGCAGTTCTTC. It specifies CASSSDNEQFF.